A single sample is the source of the 6 T cell receptor beta chains below, sequenced in a study of cytomegalovirus exposure and HLA in healthy donors. The PCR had 60 Vbeta and 13 Jbeta primers. Generated by immunoSEQ multiplex PCR, the TCRdb table keeps only in-frame clones and is missing some. Altogether over 150,000 clones are present, roughly 70% being singletons, with the ten largest covering roughly 2.8%. Input material: PBMCs. These receptor sequences come from a male donor in good health and CMV-seronegative.

This clone was seen only a few times. The chain combines TRBV25-1 with TRBJ1-1, with TRBD1 matching 8 bases. Losses at the gene ends were 2 bases for V and 5 bases for J; bases not matched to a gene: 10. This CDR3 has 16 amino acids. Germline values: CDR1 MGHDK, CDR2 SYGVNS. The CDR3 is CASSEGQGAWQTEAFF. In DNA form, the CDR3 reads TGTGCCAGCAGTGAAGGGCAGGGGGCATGGCAGACTGAAGCTTTCTTT.

This clone has more than one count but fewer than ten. The J gene is TRBJ2-7, the V gene TRBV4-1, with 7 bases fitting TRBD1. The V gene end was trimmed by 0 bases and the J gene end by 3 bases; junction bases not matched to a gene: 2. Germline CDR1 and CDR2: MGHRA and YSYEKL. The CDR3 runs to 14 residues. CDR3 residues: CASSQEAGGYEQYF. The CDR3 region has the DNA TGCGCCAGCAGCCAAGAGGCAGGGGGCTACGAGCAGTACTTC.

This clone occurred a few times. This sequence joins TRBV4-3 and TRBJ1-5; no clear D. The CDR3 spans 16 residues. The V end was cut by 0 bases, the J end by 4 bases, with 13 bases between. Germline V lookup: CDR1 LGHNA, CDR2 YSLEER. The CDR3 DNA reads as TGCGCCAGCAGCCAAGATGCAGGCGATACGAATCAGCCCCAGCATTTT. Its protein is CASSQDAGDTNQPQHF.

V usage is TRBV7-5 and J usage is TRBJ2-7; TRBD2, as called in the table, went unchecked against the DNA. TRBV7-5 constitutes a pseudogene. The CDR3 has 14 residues. The CDR3 bases are TGTGCCAGAAGCTTAGAATGTTATCGGGTGGAGCAGTACTTC. It translates to CARSLECYRVEQYF.

The chain has TRBV4-1 and TRBJ2-7, with D maybe TRBD1 (5 bases). Per the germline V gene, CDR1 is MGHRA and CDR2 is YSYEKL. This CDR3 region has 17 residues. Trimming removed 1 base at V and 2 bases at J, with 18 bases between. For the CDR3, the DNA is TGCGCCAGCAGCCAAGGCCCTCTTGTTGACAGAGCCTACGAGCAGTACTTC. This sequence encodes CASSQGPLVDRAYEQYF.

The chain links TRBV7-6 to TRBJ2-1, with a weak D call TRBD2 (6 bases). Germline V gene data show CDR1 as SGHVS and CDR2 as FNYEAQ. The CDR3 contains 15 residues. V was cut by 5 bases and J by 0 bases, with 11 bases left in between. The CDR3 protein is CASSRGTGSYNEQFF. The CDR3 DNA is TGTGCCAGCAGCCGAGGGACTGGCTCCTACAATGAGCAGTTCTTC.